The source of this T cell receptor (beta chain) is a study of OX40 agonist ivuxolimab in advanced cancers. Looked up from germline, CDR1 is SEHNR and CDR2 is FQNEAQ (reference sequence). The CDR3 has 15 amino acids. Here immunoSEQ multiplex PCR was the method, and the copy in TCRdb shows in-frame clones only, minus some. This table holds around 26,000 clones, 75% to 80% found once. Details on this clone: Its target is unknown. An end of the junction does not agree with germline; a read error may underlie this.

General observations from the study: Circulating CD4+ and CD8+ T cells showed clonal expansion by week 6 at 0.1 to 3.0 mg/kg.

V usage is TRBV7-9 and J usage is TRBJ1-6; unclear D gene. Sequenced here: CD4+ or CD8+ T cells sorted from blood, sampled in a trial of the OX40 agonist ivuxolimab. This clonotype was sampled from an adult with an advanced solid tumor such as melanoma, head and neck, liver or kidney cancer. DNA for the CDR3: TGTGCCAGCAGTTTAGGACCGGCCCATAATTCACCCCTCCACTTT. It is translated as CASSLGPAHNSPLHF.